Below, 27 T cell receptor beta chains from the same sample are listed, as sequenced in a study of cytomegalovirus exposure and HLA in healthy donors. Researchers ran the PCR with 60 Vbeta and 13 Jbeta primers. Clones were sequenced by immunoSEQ multiplex PCR, and TCRdb holds only the in-frame ones, with some missing. The sample carries 150,000 to 200,000 clones, about 90% recorded once. The sample was PBMCs. All receptors come from a girl under three years old in good health and CMV-seronegative.

This clone was recorded a few times. The chain recombines TRBV29-1 with TRBJ2-1; weak D call: TRBD2 (6 bases). Germline V gene sequence: CDR1 SQVTM, CDR2 ANQGSEA. The CDR3 consists of 12 residues. Trimming removed 7 bases at V and 11 bases at J, with 18 bases between. The CDR3, as DNA: TGCAGCGCCGCTTGGGAGGCGAGGCAGCAGTTCTTC. Its translation is CSAAWEARQQFF.

V gene TRBV5-6 combines with J gene TRBJ2-1; 7 positions match TRBD2. Looked up from germline, CDR1 is SGHDT and CDR2 is YYEEEE. CDR3 length: 13 amino acids. V gave up 5 bases and J gave up 8 bases; unmatched junction bases: 7. The DNA for the CDR3 is TGTGCCAGCAGTTATTCAGCGGGGCATGAGCAGTTCTTC. Translating gives CASSYSAGHEQFF. The complete variable domain, with remaining parts taken from reference TRBV5-6 and TRBJ2-1, reads DAGVTQSPTHLIKTRGQQVTLRCSPKSGHDTVSWYQQALGQGPQFIFQYYEEEERQRGNFPDRFSGHQFPNYSSELNVNALLLGDSALYLCASSYSAGHEQFFGPGTRLTVL.

J is TRBJ2-1 and V is TRBV13, with TRBD2 matching over 10 bases. Germline CDR1 and CDR2: PRHDT and FYEKMQ (reference sequence). V was clipped by 8 bases and J by 6 bases; unmatched bases: 7. The CDR3 covers 14 residues. CDR3 DNA: TGTGCCAGCGGTTGGGCTAGCGGGAGCAATGAGCAGTTCTTC. It codes for CASGWASGSNEQFF.

The J gene is TRBJ2-1, the V gene TRBV2; TRBD2 aligns across 12 bases. Germline CDR1 reads SNHLY; CDR2 reads FYNNEI. The CDR3 is made up of 14 amino acids. The V and J ends lost 7 bases and 7 bases, in that order; junction bases with no gene match: 5. CDR3 region: CASIKLAGGNEQFF. CDR3 bases: TGTGCCAGCATAAAACTAGCGGGAGGAAATGAGCAGTTCTTC.

This sequence joins TRBV9 and TRBJ2-3, with 7 bases that match TRBD2. Germline loops: CDR1 SGDLS, CDR2 YYNGEE. J lost 0 bases, V lost 10 bases, and 11 bases had no gene match. The CDR3 spans 15 residues. The CDR3 loop is CAGQRLASSTDTQYF. CDR3 coding DNA: TGTGCCGGCCAACGACTAGCTTCTAGCACAGATACGCAGTATTTT.

J is TRBJ2-7 and V is TRBV15; 8 bases match TRBD2. V gave up 11 bases and J gave up 2 bases; unmatched junction bases: 11. The CDR3 extends over 14 amino acids. Germline CDR1 and CDR2: LNHNV and YYDKDF (reference sequence). The CDR3 is CAAGDGLAPYEQYF. In DNA, the CDR3 is TGTGCCGCCGGGGATGGACTAGCCCCCTACGAGCAGTACTTC.

The chain links TRBV21-1 to TRBJ1-1; the D call TRBD1 from the table was never checked on the DNA. TRBV21-1 has pseudogene status. This CDR3 has 14 residues. The DNA for the CDR3 is TGTGCCAGCAGCAAAACAGGGTGGAACACTGAAGCTTTCTTT. Translated, it gives CASSKTGWNTEAFF.

About this clone: The junction shows a germline mismatch at one end, possibly a read error. The CDR3 bases are TGCGCCAGCAGCTTGGGGGGACAGGGGAACCCTGAAGCTTTCTTT. Translating gives CASSLGGQGNPEAFF. This sequence joins TRBV5-1 and TRBJ1-1, with 10 bases lining up with TRBD1. CDR1 is SGHRS, CDR2 YFSETQ, per germline. CDR3 size: 15 residues.

This sequence joins TRBV6-6 and TRBJ2-1; D remains unclear. V dropped 6 bases and J dropped 4 bases, with 7 bases sitting between them. Germline lookup yields CDR1 MNHNY and CDR2 SVGAGI (reference sequence). CDR3 length: 12 residues. The CDR3 DNA sequence: TGTGCCAGCAGCGAGACTTACAATGAGCAGTTCTTC. Amino acid sequence: CASSETYNEQFF.

The V and J genes are TRBV4-2 and TRBJ2-1, with TRBD1 matching 11 bases. Trimming took 1 base from V and 3 from J; bases not matched to a gene: 2. The germline CDR1 and CDR2 sequences are LGHNA and YNFKEQ. The CDR3 is 16 amino acids. The CDR3 nucleotides read TGTGCCAGCAGCCAAGGCGGGACAGGGGGCTACAATGAGCAGTTCTTC. Translating it yields CASSQGGTGGYNEQFF.

This clone was counted a single time. The rearrangement uses TRBV20-1 and TRBJ2-5; D ambiguous. This CDR3 spans 11 amino acids. V was pared by 2 bases and J by 5 bases, with 6 bases between. Germline CDR1 reads DFQATT; CDR2 reads SNEGSKA (reference sequence). The CDR3 sequence: CSARPLETQYF. Written as DNA, the CDR3 is TGCAGTGCTAGACCGTTGGAGACCCAGTACTTC.

CDR3 bases: TGTGCCAGCAGCAAAGATGAGCCTCACTATGGCTACACCTTC. Translation: CASSKDEPHYGYTF. The chain combines TRBV21-1 with TRBJ1-2. TRBV21-1 is deemed a pseudogene. The CDR3 length is 14 residues.

The gene calls are TRBV6-1 and TRBJ2-4; 8 bases map to TRBD1. Per the germline V gene, CDR1 is MNHNS and CDR2 is SASEGT. The CDR3 length is 16 residues. The trim removed 2 bases at V and 1 base at J, leaving 4 bases unmatched. The CDR3, as DNA: TGTGCCAGCAGTGAATATACAGGGGGGGCCAAAAACATTCAGTACTTC. Residues: CASSEYTGGAKNIQYF.

This clone occurred a few times. This rearrangement joins TRBV9 to TRBJ2-2; weak D call: TRBD2 (5 bases). V was pared by 3 bases and J by 7 bases, with 13 bases between. The CDR3 is 14 amino acids. Germline V gene data show CDR1 as SGDLS and CDR2 as YYNGEE. The CDR3 DNA is TGTGCCAGCAGCGGACGAAGCGGTAACGGGGAGCTGTTTTTT. It codes for CASSGRSGNGELFF.

CDR3 loop: CATSRDGGLAGARRYF. The CDR3 DNA follows: TGTGCCACCAGCAGAGATGGGGGACTAGCGGGGGCCCGACGGTACTTC. The V call is TRBV15, the J call TRBJ2-4; 14 bases line up with TRBD2. Trimming at V came to 0 bases and at J to 15 bases, leaving 10 bases not matched to a gene. From germline, CDR1 is LNHNV and CDR2 YYDKDF (reference sequence). The CDR3 contains 16 residues.

This rearrangement joins TRBV9 to TRBJ2-3; 11 bases match TRBD2. Looked up from germline, CDR1 is SGDLS and CDR2 is YYNGEE. The V and J ends lost 4 bases and 0 bases, in that order; junction bases with no gene match: 13. The CDR3 consists of 19 residues. The CDR3 coding sequence is TGTGCCAGCAGCCCCAGGGGCCGTCTAGCGGGGGGTAGCACAGATACGCAGTATTTT. The encoded protein is CASSPRGRLAGGSTDTQYF.

The CDR3 sequence: CASSSTSRGWTQYF. The CDR3 nucleotides read TGTGCCAGCAGTTCTACTAGCCGCGGTTGGACCCAGTACTTC. The chain joins TRBV6-6 to TRBJ2-5; D perhaps matches TRBD2 (6 bases). Trimming took off 4 bases at V and 7 bases at J, with 16 bases between the two ends. The CDR3 sequence is 14 residues long. From germline, CDR1 is MNHNY and CDR2 SVGAGI (reference sequence).

The chain recombines TRBV7-9 with TRBJ1-1; 12 positions agree with TRBD1. Germline V gene data show CDR1 as SEHNR and CDR2 as FQNEAQ (reference sequence). CDR3 length equals 14 residues. V lost 4 bases to trimming and J lost 11 bases; unmatched junction nucleotides: 8. The chain's CDR3 is CASSSTGTGGDAFF. For the CDR3, the DNA is TGTGCCAGCAGCTCCACCGGGACAGGGGGCGACGCTTTCTTT. Full variable domain (missing parts from reference TRBV7-9 and TRBJ1-1): DTGVSQNPRHKITKRGQNVTFRCDPISEHNRLYWYRQTLGQGPEFLTYFQNEAQLEKSRLLSDRFSAERPKGSFSTLEIQRTEQGDSAMYLCASSSTGTGGDAFFGQGTRLTVV.

The chain employs TRBV5-1 and TRBJ1-5; 7 nucleotides line up with TRBD1. Unmatched junction bases numbered 10, after V lost 4 bases and J lost 9 bases. CDR3 length: 14 residues. The germline V gene encodes CDR1 SGHRS and CDR2 YFSETQ. The CDR3 DNA reads TGCGCCAGCAGCCCCGGACAGGTCGGTTGGCCCCAGCATTTT. It translates to CASSPGQVGWPQHF.

The rearrangement joins TRBV9 to TRBJ2-2; no reliable D call. Trimming left V 2 bases short and J 5 bases short, with 10 bases between. The CDR3 is 14 residues long. Germline loops: CDR1 SGDLS, CDR2 YYNGEE. The CDR3 spells CASSVLVSTGELFF. As DNA, the CDR3 is TGTGCCAGCAGCGTCCTAGTGTCTACCGGGGAGCTGTTTTTT.

The J gene is TRBJ2-3, the V gene TRBV7-2; D perhaps matches TRBD2 (6 bases). The germline V gene has CDR1 SGHTA and CDR2 FQGNSA. The V end lost 2 bases, the J end lost 2 bases, and 8 bases lay between the germline ends. The CDR3 extends over 14 amino acids. The CDR3 here is CASSLRRDTDTQYF. CDR3 DNA sequence: TGTGCCAGCAGCTTACGGCGGGACACAGATACGCAGTATTTT.

The gene calls are TRBV11-2 and TRBJ2-5, with 9 nucleotides matching TRBD1. The J call is doubtful: the DNA matches TRBJ2-7 better. This CDR3 region has 16 residues. Per germline, CDR1 SGHAT and CDR2 FQNNGV. The CDR3 DNA follows: TGTGCCAGCAGCGCCAGGGGACAGGGAAGGATCTACGAGCAGTACTTC. Translated: CASSARGQGRIYEQYF.

This rearrangement joins TRBV6-5 to TRBJ2-2; 10 positions match TRBD2. The CDR3 spans 16 residues. Germline V gene sequence: CDR1 MNHEY, CDR2 SVGAGI. Trimming removed 2 bases from V and 7 bases from J; junction bases left unmatched: 7. CDR3 bases: TGTGCCAGCAGTTACCAGACTAGCGGGTTTAGCGGGGAGCTGTTTTTT. Residues: CASSYQTSGFSGELFF.

The chain joins TRBV6-1 to TRBJ2-5, with 8 bases identical to TRBD2. Judging by the DNA end, TRBJ2-7 fits better; the J call may be wrong. Germline values: CDR1 MNHNS, CDR2 SASEGT. The CDR3 length is 15 residues. CDR3 loop: CASIGGALFSYEQYF. CDR3 nucleotides: TGTGCCAGCATCGGGGGGGCCCTCTTCTCCTACGAGCAGTACTTC.

This rearrangement joins TRBV19 to TRBJ1-2; TRBD1 might be the D (5 bases). Germline V lookup: CDR1 LNHDA, CDR2 SQIVND (reference sequence). The CDR3 covers 15 residues. Trimming left V 5 bases short and J 0 bases short, with 13 bases between. CDR3 sequence reads: CASSPGLSTNYGYTF. CDR3 sequence (DNA): TGTGCCAGTAGTCCAGGGTTGAGCACTAACTATGGCTACACCTTC.

V gene TRBV28 combines with J gene TRBJ2-7; D uncertain. The germline V gene has CDR1 MDHEN and CDR2 SYDVKM. The ends were cut back, 6 bases at V and 0 bases at J, with 6 bases in the middle. The CDR3 contains 12 residues. The CDR3 loop reads CASRGLSYEQYF. DNA for the CDR3: TGTGCCAGCAGGGGCCTCTCCTACGAGCAGTACTTC.

V and J are TRBV7-2 and TRBJ2-6; TRBD2 matches 7 bases. With V trimmed by 5 bases and J by 2 bases, 6 bases remained unmatched. The CDR3 is 16 residues long. CDR1 is SGHTA and CDR2 is FQGNSA in the germline V gene. CDR3 sequence reads: CASSQTGGAGANVLTF. The CDR3 region has the DNA TGTGCCAGCAGCCAAACGGGGGGAGCTGGGGCCAACGTCCTGACTTTC.